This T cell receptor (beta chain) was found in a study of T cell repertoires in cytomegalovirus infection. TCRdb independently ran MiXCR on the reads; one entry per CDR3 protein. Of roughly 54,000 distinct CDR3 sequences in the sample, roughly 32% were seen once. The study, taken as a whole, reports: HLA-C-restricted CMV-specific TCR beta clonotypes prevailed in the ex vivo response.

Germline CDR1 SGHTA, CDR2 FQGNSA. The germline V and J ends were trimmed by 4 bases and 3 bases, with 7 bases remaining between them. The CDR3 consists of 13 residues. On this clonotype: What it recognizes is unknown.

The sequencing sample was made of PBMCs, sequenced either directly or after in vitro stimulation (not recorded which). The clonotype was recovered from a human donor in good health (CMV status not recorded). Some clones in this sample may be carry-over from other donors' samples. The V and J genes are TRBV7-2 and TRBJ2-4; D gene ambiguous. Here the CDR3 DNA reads TGTGCCAGCAGCTACGCGGACAAAAACATTCAGTACTTC. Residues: CASSYADKNIQYF.